The present entry profiles one TCR beta chain with its context. Its specific antigen is unknown. The sample holds no much larger clone one base away, and base qualities are not on file. Patients with a history of autoimmune disease or receiving systemic immunosuppression were excluded from the trial. Peripheral blood for TCR sequencing was collected from all dose cohorts at baseline, on cycle 4 day 1, and on cycle 7 day 1. Samples were obtained from an open-label, multicenter, first-in-human phase I dose-escalation trial of ivuxolimab. Adults with locally advanced or metastatic melanoma, renal cell carcinoma, hepatocellular carcinoma or head and neck squamous cell carcinoma were enrolled in the trial. Before TCR sequencing, CD4+ T cells and CD8+ T cells from peripheral blood were sorted into separate populations. This entry is derived from a study of OX40 agonist ivuxolimab in advanced cancers. With respect to the entire study: The costimulatory receptor OX40 (CD134) was targeted by ivuxolimab, a fully human IgG2 agonistic monoclonal antibody. Intravenous ivuxolimab was administered to patients every 2 weeks at six dose levels: 0.01, 0.1, 0.3, 1.5, 3 and 10 mg/kg. Among the roughly 50 dose-escalation patients, about 20 had hepatocellular carcinoma, about 15 melanoma, 9 renal cell carcinoma and 9 head and neck cancer. The dose-escalation cohort was roughly 83% male with a mean age of 60 years, ranging from roughly 23 to 80. Patients were allowed to have had prior anti-PD-1, anti-PD-L1 or anti-CTLA-4 therapy, and around 37% of the dose-escalation patients had previously received checkpoint inhibitors. Partial responses were achieved by three dose-escalation patients, of whom one had hepatocellular carcinoma and two had cutaneous melanoma. The point of sequencing TCRbeta in the periphery was to test whether ivuxolimab changed TCR sequence diversity and drove clonal T-cell expansion. The paper reports the monotherapy dose-escalation portion (N of about 56 patients) of the phase I ivuxolimab trial. The full study reports these points: In the 0.1-3.0 mg/kg groups, partial responders had among the lowest normalized peripheral clonal expansion, particularly in CD8+ T cells. Low levels of normalized T-cell clonal expansion were also shown by some nonresponding patients. After ivuxolimab, CD8+ T cells had more expanded clones than CD4+ T cells on average. Clonal expansion of both CD4+ and CD8+ blood T cells was observed from baseline to week 6 at doses 0.1 to 3.0 mg/kg. Antigen specificity was not determined for the clonally expanded peripheral T cells.

To sequence the TCRbeta CDR3 region, genomic DNA was isolated from the sorted cells. TCRbeta CDR3 regions were sequenced using the immunoSEQ Assay. The source is immuneACCESS, and TCRdb retained only in-frame sequences with V and J called. Part of the clones is not carried over; for the studies checked, unresolved V genes explain less than half of this, and the remainder is unexplained. The sample contains about 90,000 clones, 91% of them found a single time. More than 8.5% of the sample is in the top ten clones. V and J are truncated by 1 base and 2 bases respectively, leaving an intervening sequence of 11 bases. As encoded in the germline V gene, CDR1 is KGHSH while CDR2 is LQKENI. The CDR3 holds 15 amino acids from the cysteine to the phenylalanine. Only the CDR3 portion is preserved as DNA: 45 bases, with reading frame beginning at the first base.

This material consisted of CD4+ or CD8+ T cells sorted from blood, taken in a trial of the OX40 agonist ivuxolimab. The rearranged chain carries TRBV18 and TRBJ1-1; no D segment can be confidently identified. The clonotype was recovered from an adult with an advanced solid tumor such as melanoma, head and neck, liver or kidney cancer. The CDR3 protein sequence reads: CASSPLPGLNTEAFF. DNA sequence: TGTGCCAGCTCACCACTTCCGGGTCTAAACACTGAAGCTTTCTTT.